This TCR beta chain was sequenced during a study of T cell repertoires in cytomegalovirus infection. Overall study context: Evidence of both CMV infection and a matching HLA type came from public TCR beta signatures. Study-level findings and limits: The study identified carriers of CMV plus the relevant HLA from cumulative public TCR beta family frequency. HLA-C-restricted, CMV-specific TCR beta clonotypes were dominant ex vivo.

Comments on this clonotype: Its antigen is still unknown.

Each CDR3 protein gets one entry after TCRdb re-called the reads with MiXCR. The sample has about 450,000 distinct CDR3 sequences; about 33% are singletons. Trimming stripped 0 bases from V and 5 bases from J, with 16 bases between. Germline loops: CDR1 LNHNV, CDR2 YYDKDF (reference sequence). CDR3 length: 16 amino acids. Material for sequencing was PBMCs. V gene TRBV15 combines with J gene TRBJ1-2; D possibly corresponds to TRBD1 (6 bases). This TCR derives from a human donor in good health (CMV status not recorded). Some clones in this sample may be carry-over from other donors' samples. This chain's CDR3 is CATSRDWIGDTYGYTF. CDR3 in DNA: TGTGCCACCAGCAGAGATTGGATAGGGGACACATATGGCTACACCTTC.